This TCR beta chain was documented in a study of cytomegalovirus exposure and HLA in healthy donors. The PCR made use of 60 Vbeta and 13 Jbeta primers. Data came from immunoSEQ multiplex PCR; TCRdb stores just in-frame clones and leaves some out. Among 140,000 or so clones listed, more than 70% were seen once. Overall study results and limits: CMV serostatus stood as the only immune exposure information on hand. In a later analysis, TCR beta V- and J-gene trimming was associated with a missense DCLRE1C variant. More clonal expansion characterized HLA-associated TCR beta chains than equally common others in a later analysis. Researchers reported in a later analysis that common viral pathogens appeared linked to several top clusters.

After removal of 3 bases from V and 0 bases from J, the junction contained 2 bases not matched to a gene. This CDR3 region has 15 residues. Germline CDR1 reads LNHDA; CDR2 reads SQIVND (reference sequence). Comments on this clone: Its cognate antigen is unknown.

The chain is built from TRBV19 and TRBJ2-1; TRBD2 aligns across 7 bases. The sequence was obtained from a woman aged 40 to 50 in good health and CMV-seronegative. Material for sequencing was PBMCs. CDR3 sequence reads: CASSIRGVSYNEQFF. DNA of the CDR3: TGTGCCAGTAGTATCCGGGGGGTCTCCTACAATGAGCAGTTCTTC.